The 17 T cell receptor beta chains below all came from one sample that was sequenced in a study of T cell responses to AZD1222 COVID-19 vaccine. Sequencing used immunoSEQ multiplex PCR; TCRdb keeps in-frame clones, though not all of them. Among around 130,000 clones listed, around nine tenths were seen once. Sample: peripheral blood, taken 28 days after the second AZD1222 dose. The receptors originated from an adult who received the AZD1222 COVID-19 vaccine.

The chain employs TRBV4-2 and TRBJ2-6; D is ambiguous. In germline, CDR1 is LGHNA, CDR2 YNFKEQ. CDR3 length: 18 residues. V dropped 0 bases and J dropped 2 bases, with 14 bases sitting between them. As DNA, the CDR3 is TGTGCCAGCAGCCAAGACGGCTCGCAGCACCCTGGGGCCAACGTCCTGACTTTC. Protein: CASSQDGSQHPGANVLTF.

The CDR3 loop is CASSEEGYGYTF. The CDR3 DNA sequence: TGTGCCAGCAGTGAAGAGGGGTATGGCTACACCTTC. The chain is built from TRBV6-1 and TRBJ1-2; maybe TRBD1 (5 bases). The germline V gene encodes CDR1 MNHNS and CDR2 SASEGT. The CDR3 spans 12 residues. V lost 1 base and J 5 bases, leaving 5 bases between the germline ends.

The V call is TRBV5-6, the J call TRBJ2-5; D is perhaps TRBD2 (6 bases). The CDR3 has 13 residues. Trimming took 0 bases from V and 5 from J, leaving 8 bases between them. Germline V gene data show CDR1 as SGHDT and CDR2 as YYEEEE. CDR3 protein: CASSLGRDETQYF. DNA of the CDR3: TGTGCCAGCAGCTTGGGGAGGGATGAGACCCAGTACTTC.

The chain uses TRBV7-2 and TRBJ2-3; D may be TRBD2 (5 bases). Germline V gives CDR1 SGHTA, CDR2 FQGNSA. CDR3 length equals 14 residues. V dropped 5 bases and J dropped 3 bases, with 12 bases sitting between them. CDR3 loop: CASSRGLATDTQYF. CDR3 sequence (DNA): TGTGCCAGCAGCCGCGGCTTAGCGACAGATACGCAGTATTTT.

This sequence joins TRBV10-3 and TRBJ2-5, with D perhaps matching TRBD2 (6 bases). The V end was cut by 3 bases, the J end by 4 bases, with 15 bases between. The CDR3 length is 15 residues. From germline, CDR1 is ENHRY and CDR2 SYGVKD. The CDR3 nucleotides are TGTGCCATCAGTGACTCCGGGACCGGGGGAGAGACCCAGTACTTC. It specifies CAISDSGTGGETQYF.

V usage is TRBV9 and J usage is TRBJ2-7, with 10 bases matching TRBD2. J was trimmed by 3 bases and V by 0 bases; bases with no gene match: 6. The CDR3 sequence is 16 residues long. In germline, CDR1 is SGDLS, CDR2 YYNGEE. CDR3 protein: CASSVGGTSALYEQYF. CDR3 coding DNA: TGTGCCAGCAGCGTAGGAGGGACTAGCGCGCTCTACGAGCAGTACTTC.

The chain joins TRBV29-1 to TRBJ2-7; 7 nucleotides line up with TRBD1. Germline CDR1 and CDR2: SQVTM and ANQGSEA. The V and J ends lost 7 bases and 0 bases, in that order; junction bases with no gene match: 6. The CDR3 has 13 amino acids. As DNA, the CDR3 is TGCAGCGCTACAGACAGGGTCTCCTACGAGCAGTACTTC. This sequence encodes CSATDRVSYEQYF.

The chain links TRBV6-2 or TRBV6-3 to TRBJ2-3, with D uncertain. This CDR3 has 13 amino acids. The germline V gene has CDR1 MNHEY and CDR2 SVGEGT. V shed 5 bases and J shed 2 bases, with 8 bases lying between them. The CDR3 sequence: CASSGQNTDTQYF. CDR3 nucleotide sequence: TGTGCCAGCAGTGGGCAGAACACAGATACGCAGTATTTT.

The rearrangement joins TRBV6-6 to TRBJ2-2; 8 nucleotides line up with TRBD1. The CDR3 runs 13 residues. Trimming at V came to 8 bases and at J to 7 bases, leaving 6 bases not matched to a gene. The V gene's germline CDR1 is MNHNY and CDR2 SVGAGI (reference sequence). The CDR3, as DNA: TGTGCCAGCCGAACAGGGGGAGGCGGGGAGCTGTTTTTT. It is translated as CASRTGGGGELFF.

The chain links TRBV7-2 to TRBJ1-5; the D is unclear. The CDR3 is 13 residues long. V shed 2 bases and J shed 4 bases, with 6 bases lying between them. Germline lookup yields CDR1 SGHTA and CDR2 FQGNSA. CDR3 amino acids: CASSLRQNQPQHF. CDR3 sequence (DNA): TGTGCCAGCAGCTTACGGCAAAATCAGCCCCAGCATTTT.

The J gene is TRBJ1-2, the V gene TRBV6-6, with 7 bases identical to TRBD1. CDR3 length: 14 amino acids. CDR1 is MNHNY and CDR2 is SVGAGI in the germline V gene (reference sequence). The V and J ends lost 2 bases and 5 bases, in that order; junction bases with no gene match: 5. Here the CDR3 reads CASSYGQGGYGYTF. The CDR3 nucleotides are TGTGCCAGCAGTTACGGCCAGGGGGGTTATGGCTACACCTTC.

The V gene is TRBV5-4, the J gene TRBJ2-7; 7 bases map to TRBD1. Looked up from germline, CDR1 is SGHNT and CDR2 is YYREEE (reference sequence). This CDR3 spans 14 amino acids. Trimming at V came to 5 bases and at J to 5 bases, leaving 10 bases not matched to a gene. CDR3 nucleotides: TGTGCCAGCAGGGTAGACAGGGCCCGGGACGAGCAGTACTTC. Translated, it gives CASRVDRARDEQYF.

The rearrangement uses TRBV3-1 (or the pseudogene TRBV3-2) and TRBJ1-5; D ambiguous. V lost 1 base, J lost 7 bases, and 8 bases lay in between. The CDR3 runs 13 residues. From germline, CDR1 is LGHDT and CDR2 YNNKEL (reference sequence). The CDR3 spells CASSQGKGQPQHF. In DNA, the CDR3 is TGTGCCAGCAGCCAAGGTAAGGGCCAGCCCCAGCATTTT.

The chain joins TRBV6-1 to TRBJ1-1; 7 bases map to TRBD1. This CDR3 has 15 amino acids. Germline CDR1 reads MNHNS; CDR2 reads SASEGT. The V segment lost 2 bases and the J segment 0 bases; nucleotides outside the gene matches: 3. The CDR3 loop reads CASSEFQGVNTEAFF. For the CDR3, the DNA is TGTGCCAGCAGTGAATTCCAGGGGGTGAACACTGAAGCTTTCTTT.

This rearrangement joins TRBV5-1 to TRBJ2-3, with TRBD2 identical over 10 bases. The CDR3 runs 17 residues. The ends lost 4 bases at V and 3 bases at J; junction bases unmatched: 11. Germline assignment: CDR1 SGHRS and CDR2 YFSETQ. CDR3 in amino acids: CASSLSPSGGVTDTQYF. Written as DNA, the CDR3 is TGCGCCAGCAGCCTATCCCCGAGCGGGGGGGTGACAGATACGCAGTATTTT.

The gene calls are TRBV4-2 and TRBJ2-1; 7 positions match TRBD2. The CDR3 totals 15 residues. The germline V gene has CDR1 LGHNA and CDR2 YNFKEQ. V lost 0 bases to trimming and J lost 5 bases; unmatched junction nucleotides: 4. CDR3 region: CASSQEGTINNEQFF. The CDR3 region has the DNA TGTGCCAGCAGCCAAGAGGGGACTATAAACAATGAGCAGTTCTTC.

The sample holds a few counts of this clone. The V and J genes are TRBV29-1 and TRBJ2-5, with a tentative D call TRBD1 (5 bases). CDR3 length equals 12 residues. V was cut by 4 bases and J by 1 base, with 7 bases left in between. Germline V gene data show CDR1 as SQVTM and CDR2 as ANQGSEA. The CDR3 DNA reads as TGCAGCGTTGGAAGGGGCCAAGAGACCCAGTACTTC. Translating it yields CSVGRGQETQYF.